Listed below are T cell receptor beta chains from one sample, sequenced in a study of blood T cell repertoires in COVID-19. Clones were sequenced by immunoSEQ multiplex PCR, and TCRdb holds only the in-frame ones, with some missing. The top ten hold 5.5% of the sample, which has some 140,000 clones, around 82% seen once. Input material: PBMCs or T cells enriched from blood (not recorded which). These receptor sequences come from a man aged 40-49 years with acute COVID-19. The CDR3 runs from the conserved cysteine through the conserved F or W. The order of the fields is V gene, clone size, J gene, D gene, CDR3 protein, CDR3 DNA. D genes are given only for firm matches. The size entry is marked missing in some rows and otherwise reads once, few, many or a size class.

V: TRBV11-3
size: NA
J: TRBJ1-3
D: TRBD1
CDR3: CASSSTGTPGNTIYF
DNA: TGTGCCAGCAGCTCGACAGGGACGCCGGGAAACACCATATATTTT

V: TRBV30
size: NA
J: TRBJ1-2
D: NA
CDR3: CAWTKNREGWLNYGYTF
DNA: TGTGCCTGGACCAAAAACAGGGAGGGATGGCTAAACTATGGCTACACCTTC

V: TRBV19
size: NA
J: TRBJ1-1
D: NA
CDR3: CASSIVRTNTEAFF
DNA: TGTGCCAGTAGTATAGTCCGGACAAACACTGAAGCTTTCTTT

V: TRBV6-2/TRBV6-3
size: NA
J: TRBJ1-5
D: NA
CDR3: CASSYSRGGRPQHF
DNA: TGTGCCAGCAGTTACTCTCGAGGGGGACGGCCCCAGCATTTT

V: TRBV5-6
size: NA
J: TRBJ2-7
D: NA
CDR3: CASSLEGSGYREQYF
DNA: TGTGCCAGCAGCTTGGAAGGGTCAGGGTATCGCGAGCAGTACTTC

V: TRBV19
size: NA
J: TRBJ2-7
D: TRBD1
CDR3: CASSTDRGREQYF
DNA: TGTGCCAGTAGTACCGACAGGGGGCGCGAGCAGTACTTC

V: TRBV28
size: NA
J: TRBJ1-2
D: NA
CDR3: CASSPRQIYGYTF
DNA: TGTGCCAGCAGTCCCCGACAGATCTATGGCTACACCTTC

V: TRBV10-3
size: NA
J: TRBJ2-2
D: NA
CDR3: CAISDTNRAGELFF
DNA: TGTGCCATCAGTGATACTAACAGGGCCGGGGAGCTGTTTTTT

V: TRBV6-2/TRBV6-3
size: once
J: TRBJ1-5
D: NA
CDR3: CASSYREEPLGQPQHF
DNA: TGTGCCAGCAGTTACAGGGAGGAGCCCCTGGGACAGCCCCAGCATTTT

V: TRBV30
size: NA
J: TRBJ2-3
D: TRBD2
CDR3: CAWSLSGGGDTQYF
DNA: TGTGCCTGGAGTCTCAGCGGGGGAGGGGATACGCAGTATTTT

V: TRBV19
size: NA
J: TRBJ1-5
D: NA
CDR3: CASSIWGGSNQPQHF
DNA: TGTGCCAGTAGTATATGGGGGGGAAGCAATCAGCCCCAGCATTTT

V: TRBV18
size: NA
J: TRBJ2-7
D: TRBD1
CDR3: CASSLTGRYEQYF
DNA: TGTGCCAGCTCCCTGACAGGGCGGTACGAGCAGTACTTC

V: TRBV30
size: NA
J: TRBJ2-7
D: TRBD2
CDR3: CAWSVLVGGSYEQYF
DNA: TGTGCCTGGAGTGTACTGGTGGGGGGGTCCTACGAGCAGTACTTC

V: TRBV19
size: NA
J: TRBJ2-3
D: NA
CDR3: CAISGREGTDTQYF
DNA: TGTGCCATCTCCGGGCGGGAAGGAACAGATACGCAGTATTTT

V: TRBV12-3/TRBV12-4
size: NA
J: TRBJ1-1
D: NA
CDR3: CASSRVEAFF
DNA: TGTGCCAGCAGTCGAGTGGAAGCTTTCTTT

V: TRBV10-3
size: once
J: TRBJ1-1
D: TRBD1
CDR3: CAISETGGGVEAFF
DNA: TGTGCCATCAGCGAGACAGGGGGAGGCGTTGAAGCTTTCTTT

V: TRBV6-2/TRBV6-3
size: NA
J: TRBJ2-2
D: NA
CDR3: CASSYSGRGGTGELFF
DNA: TGTGCCAGCAGTTACTCCGGCAGGGGTGGCACCGGGGAGCTGTTTTTT

V: TRBV5-4
size: once
J: TRBJ1-2
D: TRBD1
CDR3: CASSWAGTENYGYTF
DNA: TGTGCCAGCAGCTGGGCTGGGACAGAAAACTATGGCTACACCTTC

V: TRBV7-9
size: few
J: TRBJ2-1
D: TRBD2
CDR3: CASSLTSGRDEQFF
DNA: TGTGCCAGCAGCTTGACTAGCGGCAGGGATGAGCAGTTCTTC

V: TRBV2
size: NA
J: TRBJ1-4
D: NA
CDR3: CASSEWGGQGNEKLFF
DNA: TGTGCCAGCAGTGAATGGGGTGGGCAGGGGAATGAAAAACTGTTTTTT

V: TRBV7-7
size: once
J: TRBJ2-5
D: TRBD1
CDR3: CASSLGGRGTETQYF
DNA: TGTGCCAGCAGCTTAGGCGGCAGGGGGACCGAGACCCAGTACTTC

V: TRBV3-1/TRBV3-2
size: NA
J: TRBJ2-7
D: NA
CDR3: CASSQGFRVYEQYF
DNA: TGTGCCAGCAGCCAAGGCTTCCGGGTTTACGAGCAGTACTTC

V: TRBV19
size: NA
J: TRBJ2-3
D: TRBD1
CDR3: CASSIPGQPSTDTQYF
DNA: TGTGCCAGTAGTATACCGGGACAGCCCAGCACAGATACGCAGTATTTT

V: TRBV18
size: NA
J: TRBJ2-7
D: TRBD1
CDR3: CASSPRGDRPYYEQYF
DNA: TGTGCCAGCTCACCACGTGGGGACAGACCCTACTACGAGCAGTACTTC

V: TRBV6-4
size: NA
J: TRBJ1-4
D: TRBD1
CDR3: CASSRRDRGAPNEKLFF
DNA: TGTGCCAGCAGTCGCCGGGACAGGGGTGCGCCTAATGAAAAACTGTTTTTT

V: TRBV7-2
size: NA
J: TRBJ1-4
D: NA
CDR3: CASSPRGSENEKLFF
DNA: TGTGCCAGCAGCCCAAGGGGGTCAGAAAATGAAAAACTGTTTTTT

V: TRBV27
size: few
J: TRBJ1-4
D: TRBD1
CDR3: CASSLLGWDSTNEKLFF
DNA: TGTGCCAGCAGTTTATTAGGTTGGGACAGTACTAATGAAAAACTGTTTTTT

V: TRBV7-6
size: few
J: TRBJ2-3
D: NA
CDR3: CASSRTRQGEVGVDTQYF
DNA: TGTGCCAGCAGCCGGACCCGCCAGGGTGAGGTTGGTGTAGATACGCAGTATTTT

V: TRBV19
size: few
J: TRBJ2-1
D: TRBD1
CDR3: CASSIIQGARLGEQFF
DNA: TGTGCCAGTAGTATTATACAGGGGGCGCGCTTGGGTGAGCAGTTCTTC

V: TRBV27
size: NA
J: TRBJ2-2
D: TRBD1
CDR3: CASSLTGVRSGELFF
DNA: TGTGCCAGCAGCCTGACAGGGGTACGCTCCGGGGAGCTGTTTTTT

V: TRBV5-1
size: NA
J: TRBJ2-1
D: TRBD1
CDR3: CASSWGQGDNEQFF
DNA: TGCGCCAGCAGCTGGGGACAGGGAGACAATGAGCAGTTCTTC

V: TRBV30
size: NA
J: TRBJ2-1
D: NA
CDR3: CAWSLLGLPYNEQFF
DNA: TGTGCCTGGAGTCTCTTAGGACTACCTTACAATGAGCAGTTCTTC

V: TRBV6-1
size: NA
J: TRBJ2-5
D: NA
CDR3: CASSEASTLEAKTQYF
DNA: TGTGCCAGCAGTGAAGCTTCCACCTTGGAGGCGAAGACCCAGTACTTC

V: TRBV18
size: NA
J: TRBJ2-2
D: NA
CDR3: CASSPLAGLTNTGELFF
DNA: TGTGCCAGCTCACCACTCGCAGGGCTAACGAACACCGGGGAGCTGTTTTTT

V: TRBV7-6
size: NA
J: TRBJ2-2
D: TRBD1
CDR3: CASGSMAGGAGELFF
DNA: TGTGCCAGCGGATCGATGGCAGGGGGTGCCGGGGAGCTGTTTTTT

V: TRBV12-3/TRBV12-4
size: NA
J: TRBJ2-3
D: NA
CDR3: CASSLAKDTQYF
DNA: TGTGCCAGCAGTTTAGCCAAAGATACGCAGTATTTT

V: TRBV7-9
size: once
J: TRBJ1-6
D: TRBD1
CDR3: CASSENLGQGNSPLHF
DNA: TGTGCCAGCAGCGAGAACTTGGGACAGGGGAATTCACCCCTCCACTTT

V: TRBV14
size: NA
J: TRBJ2-1
D: NA
CDR3: CASSSAGPAYNEQFF
DNA: TGTGCCAGCAGCTCCGCGGGTCCAGCCTACAATGAGCAGTTCTTC

V: TRBV28
size: NA
J: TRBJ2-5
D: NA
CDR3: CASKLGSYETQYF
DNA: TGTGCCAGCAAATTGGGGAGTTATGAGACCCAGTACTTC

V: TRBV29-1
size: NA
J: TRBJ1-1
D: NA
CDR3: CSVGKSGYLNTEAFF
DNA: TGCAGCGTTGGCAAATCCGGGTATCTGAACACTGAAGCTTTCTTT

V: TRBV10-1
size: few
J: TRBJ2-1
D: TRBD2
CDR3: CASSEWASGSSYNEQFF
DNA: TGCGCCAGCAGTGAGTGGGCTAGCGGCAGCTCCTACAATGAGCAGTTCTTC

V: TRBV9
size: NA
J: TRBJ2-5
D: NA
CDR3: CASSVGGIQETQYF
DNA: TGTGCCAGCAGCGTAGGTGGCATCCAAGAGACCCAGTACTTC

V: TRBV6-5
size: NA
J: TRBJ2-3
D: TRBD2
CDR3: CASKFRRGGTDTQYF
DNA: TGTGCCAGCAAGTTCCGGCGGGGGGGCACAGATACGCAGTATTTT

V: TRBV6-1
size: few
J: TRBJ2-7
D: TRBD1
CDR3: CASSETGGGSYEQYF
DNA: TGTGCCAGCAGTGAGACAGGGGGCGGGAGTTACGAGCAGTACTTC

V: TRBV28
size: NA
J: TRBJ2-4
D: NA
CDR3: CASIDRAGPQGIQYF
DNA: TGTGCCAGCATCGACCGGGCAGGGCCCCAAGGCATTCAGTACTTC

V: TRBV9
size: NA
J: TRBJ1-4
D: NA
CDR3: CASSQSRSATNEKLFF
DNA: TGTGCCAGCAGCCAATCCCGCAGTGCAACTAATGAAAAACTGTTTTTT

V: TRBV5-8
size: few
J: TRBJ2-5
D: TRBD2
CDR3: CASSNGLAGGETQYF
DNA: TGTGCCAGCAGCAACGGACTAGCGGGAGGAGAGACCCAGTACTTC

V: TRBV3-1/TRBV3-2
size: NA
J: TRBJ2-2
D: NA
CDR3: CASSQDAGAHTGELFF
DNA: TGTGCCAGCAGCCAAGATGCGGGGGCCCACACCGGGGAGCTGTTTTTT

V: TRBV28
size: NA
J: TRBJ1-4
D: TRBD1
CDR3: CASTPPTGENEKLFF
DNA: TGTGCCAGCACCCCTCCTACAGGGGAGAATGAAAAACTGTTTTTT

V: TRBV5-4
size: NA
J: TRBJ2-1
D: NA
CDR3: CASSPRVSYNEQFF
DNA: TGTGCCAGCAGCCCCCGAGTATCTTACAATGAGCAGTTCTTC

V: TRBV19
size: NA
J: TRBJ1-5
D: NA
CDR3: CASSTEYRDAGNQPQHF
DNA: TGTGCCAGTAGTACCGAATACAGGGACGCGGGCAATCAGCCCCAGCATTTT

V: TRBV19
size: NA
J: TRBJ2-7
D: NA
CDR3: CASSIGGRTYEQYF
DNA: TGTGCCAGTAGTATAGGGGGCAGAACCTACGAGCAGTACTTC

V: TRBV11-2
size: once
J: TRBJ2-7
D: NA
CDR3: CASSPNNSYEQYF
DNA: TGTGCCAGCAGCCCAAACAATTCCTACGAGCAGTACTTC

V: TRBV13
size: few
J: TRBJ2-7
D: NA
CDR3: CASSLHGEQYF
DNA: TGTGCCAGCAGCCTCCACGGCGAGCAGTACTTC

V: TRBV5-1
size: NA
J: TRBJ1-4
D: NA
CDR3: CASSADSPTNEKLFF
DNA: TGCGCCAGCAGCGCGGACAGTCCAACTAATGAAAAACTGTTTTTT